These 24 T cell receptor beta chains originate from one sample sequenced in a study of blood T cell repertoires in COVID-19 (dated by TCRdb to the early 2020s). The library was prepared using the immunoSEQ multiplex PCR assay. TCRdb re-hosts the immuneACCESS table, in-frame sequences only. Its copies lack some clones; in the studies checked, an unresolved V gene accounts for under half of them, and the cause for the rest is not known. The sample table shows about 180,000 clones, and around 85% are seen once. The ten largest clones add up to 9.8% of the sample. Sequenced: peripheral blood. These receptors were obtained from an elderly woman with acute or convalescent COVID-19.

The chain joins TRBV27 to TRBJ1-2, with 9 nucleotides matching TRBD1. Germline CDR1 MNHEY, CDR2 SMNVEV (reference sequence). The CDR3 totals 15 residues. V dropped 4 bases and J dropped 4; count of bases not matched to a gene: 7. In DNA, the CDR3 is TGTGCCAGCAGTTCCGGGACAGGGATGCTCTATGGCTACACCTTC. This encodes CASSSGTGMLYGYTF.

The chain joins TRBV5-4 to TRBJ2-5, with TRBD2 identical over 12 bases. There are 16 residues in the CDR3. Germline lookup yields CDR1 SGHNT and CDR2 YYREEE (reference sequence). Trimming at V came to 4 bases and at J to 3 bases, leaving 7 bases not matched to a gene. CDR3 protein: CASSPSSGRAEETQYF. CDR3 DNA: TGTGCCAGCAGCCCCTCTAGCGGGAGGGCGGAAGAGACCCAGTACTTC.

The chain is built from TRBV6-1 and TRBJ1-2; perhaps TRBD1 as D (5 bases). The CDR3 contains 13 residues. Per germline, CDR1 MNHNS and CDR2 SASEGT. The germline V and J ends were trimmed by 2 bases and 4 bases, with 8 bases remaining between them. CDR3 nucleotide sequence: TGTGCCAGCAGTGAATCCGACAGCTATGGCTACACCTTC. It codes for CASSESDSYGYTF.

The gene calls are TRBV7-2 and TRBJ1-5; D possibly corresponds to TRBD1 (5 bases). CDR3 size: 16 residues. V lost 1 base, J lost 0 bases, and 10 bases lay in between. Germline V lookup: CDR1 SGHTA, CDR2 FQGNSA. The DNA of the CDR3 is TGTGCCAGCAGCTTAGGGGGGGAGGGTAGCAATCAGCCCCAGCATTTT. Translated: CASSLGGEGSNQPQHF. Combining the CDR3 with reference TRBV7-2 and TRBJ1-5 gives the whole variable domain GAGVSQSPSNKVTEKGKDVELRCDPISGHTALYWYRQSLGQGLEFLIYFQGNSAPDKSGLPSDRFSAERTGGSVSTLTIQRTQQEDSAVYLCASSLGGEGSNQPQHFGDGTRLSIL.

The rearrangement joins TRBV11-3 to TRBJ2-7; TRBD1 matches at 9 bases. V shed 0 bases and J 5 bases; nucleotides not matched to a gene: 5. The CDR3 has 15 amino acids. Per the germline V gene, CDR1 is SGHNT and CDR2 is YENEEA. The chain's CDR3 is CASSLDGQGFDEQYF. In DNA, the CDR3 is TGTGCCAGCAGCTTAGACGGACAGGGGTTCGACGAGCAGTACTTC.

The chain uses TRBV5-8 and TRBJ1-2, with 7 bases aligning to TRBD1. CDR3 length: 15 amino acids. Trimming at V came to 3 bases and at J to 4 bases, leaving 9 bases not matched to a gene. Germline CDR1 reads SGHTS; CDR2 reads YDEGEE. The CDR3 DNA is TGTGCCAGCAGCTCCGGACGACAGGGAGCCTATGGCTACACCTTC. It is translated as CASSSGRQGAYGYTF.

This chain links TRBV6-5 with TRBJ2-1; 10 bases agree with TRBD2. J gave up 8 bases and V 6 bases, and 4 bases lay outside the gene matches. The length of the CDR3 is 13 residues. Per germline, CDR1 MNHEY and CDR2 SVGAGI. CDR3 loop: CASSVAGGDEQFF. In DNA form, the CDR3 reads TGTGCCAGCAGCGTAGCGGGGGGAGATGAGCAGTTCTTC.

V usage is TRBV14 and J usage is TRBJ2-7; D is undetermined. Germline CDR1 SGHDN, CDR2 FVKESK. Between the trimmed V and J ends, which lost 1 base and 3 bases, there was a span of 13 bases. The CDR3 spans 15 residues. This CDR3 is CASSQALSPRYEQYF. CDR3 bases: TGTGCCAGCAGCCAAGCACTTAGTCCCCGCTACGAGCAGTACTTC.

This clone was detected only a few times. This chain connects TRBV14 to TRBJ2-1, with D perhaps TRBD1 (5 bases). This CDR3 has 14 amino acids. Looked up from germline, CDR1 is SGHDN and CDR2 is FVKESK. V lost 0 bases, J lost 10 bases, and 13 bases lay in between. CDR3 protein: CASSQEVAGWEQFF. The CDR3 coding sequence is TGTGCCAGCAGCCAAGAGGTGGCAGGGTGGGAGCAGTTCTTC. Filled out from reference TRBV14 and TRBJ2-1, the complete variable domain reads EAGVTQFPSHSVIEKGQTVTLRCDPISGHDNLYWYRRVMGKEIKFLLHFVKESKQDESGMPNNRFLAERTGGTYSTLKVQPAELEDSGVYFCASSQEVAGWEQFFGPGTRLTVL.

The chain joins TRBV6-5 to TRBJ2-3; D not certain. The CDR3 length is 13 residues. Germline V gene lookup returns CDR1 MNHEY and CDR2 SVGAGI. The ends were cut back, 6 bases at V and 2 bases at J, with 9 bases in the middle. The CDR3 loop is CASSLRDTDTQYF. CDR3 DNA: TGTGCCAGCAGCCTACGTGACACAGATACGCAGTATTTT.

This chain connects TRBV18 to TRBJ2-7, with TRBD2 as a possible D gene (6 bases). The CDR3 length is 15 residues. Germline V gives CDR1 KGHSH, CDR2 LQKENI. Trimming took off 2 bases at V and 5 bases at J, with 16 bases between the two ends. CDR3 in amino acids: CASSPGGGGTDEQYF. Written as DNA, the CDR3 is TGTGCCAGCTCACCAGGGGGAGGCGGGACGGACGAGCAGTACTTC. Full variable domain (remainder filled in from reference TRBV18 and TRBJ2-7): NAGVMQNPRHLVRRRGQEARLRCSPMKGHSHVYWYRQLPEEGLKFMVYLQKENIIDESGMPKERFSAEFPKEGPSILRIQQVVRGDSAAYFCASSPGGGGTDEQYFGPGTRLTVT.

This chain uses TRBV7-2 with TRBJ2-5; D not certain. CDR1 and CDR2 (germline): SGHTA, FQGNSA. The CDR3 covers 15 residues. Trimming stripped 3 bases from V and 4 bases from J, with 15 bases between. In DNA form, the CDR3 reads TGTGCCAGCAGCTTTTCCGCGGCGTTACGAGAGACCCAGTACTTC. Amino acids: CASSFSAALRETQYF.

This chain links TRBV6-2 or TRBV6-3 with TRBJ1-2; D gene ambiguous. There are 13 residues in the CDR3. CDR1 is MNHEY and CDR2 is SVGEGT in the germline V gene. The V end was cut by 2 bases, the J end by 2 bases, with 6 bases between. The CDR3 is CASSYPGNYGYTF. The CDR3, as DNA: TGTGCCAGCAGTTACCCGGGGAACTATGGCTACACCTTC.

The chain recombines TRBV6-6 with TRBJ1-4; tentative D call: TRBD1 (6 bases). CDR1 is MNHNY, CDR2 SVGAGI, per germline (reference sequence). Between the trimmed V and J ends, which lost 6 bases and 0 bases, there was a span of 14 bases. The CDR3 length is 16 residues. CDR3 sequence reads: CASSLRDIATNEKLFF. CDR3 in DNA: TGTGCCAGCAGCCTCAGGGACATTGCAACTAATGAAAAACTGTTTTTT.

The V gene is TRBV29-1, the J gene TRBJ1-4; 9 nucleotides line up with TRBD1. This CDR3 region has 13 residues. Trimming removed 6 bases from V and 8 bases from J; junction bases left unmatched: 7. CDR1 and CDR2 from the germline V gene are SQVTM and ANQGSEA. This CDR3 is CSVSTGGSEKLFF. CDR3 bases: TGCAGCGTGTCGACAGGGGGGTCCGAAAAACTGTTTTTT.

The CDR3 DNA follows: TGTGCCACCAGCAGAGTGACAGGCCTTACCCAAGAGACCCAGTACTTC. As protein: CATSRVTGLTQETQYF. The rearrangement links TRBV15 to TRBJ2-5; D might be TRBD1 (6 bases). Germline values: CDR1 LNHNV, CDR2 YYDKDF (reference sequence). This CDR3 spans 16 amino acids. V gave up 1 base and J gave up 1 base, with 13 bases separating them.

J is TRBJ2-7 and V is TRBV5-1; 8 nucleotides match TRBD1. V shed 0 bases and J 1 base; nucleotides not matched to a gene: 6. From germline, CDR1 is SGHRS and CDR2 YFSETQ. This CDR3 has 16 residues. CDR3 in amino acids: CASSLARTGISYEQYF. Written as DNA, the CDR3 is TGCGCCAGCAGCTTGGCTCGGACAGGGATTTCCTACGAGCAGTACTTC.

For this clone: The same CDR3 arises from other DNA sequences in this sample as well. The DNA of the CDR3 is TGTGCCAGTAGTAACAGGGTTGAAGCTTTCTTT. Translated: CASSNRVEAFF. The chain joins TRBV19 to TRBJ1-1; D perhaps matches TRBD1 (6 bases). The CDR3 runs 11 residues. Trimming shortened V by 4 bases and J by 7 bases, and 7 bases separated the two germline ends. Germline loops: CDR1 LNHDA, CDR2 SQIVND (reference sequence).

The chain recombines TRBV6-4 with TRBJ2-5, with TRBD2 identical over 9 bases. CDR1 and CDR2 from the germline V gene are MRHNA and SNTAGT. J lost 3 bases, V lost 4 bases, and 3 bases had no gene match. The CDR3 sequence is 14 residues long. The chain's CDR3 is CASSARGGEETQYF. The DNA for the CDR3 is TGTGCCAGCAGTGCCCGCGGGGGGGAAGAGACCCAGTACTTC.

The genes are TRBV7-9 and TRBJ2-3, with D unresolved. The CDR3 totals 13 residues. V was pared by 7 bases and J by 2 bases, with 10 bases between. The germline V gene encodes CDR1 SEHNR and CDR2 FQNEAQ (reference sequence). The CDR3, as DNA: TGTGCCAGCACCAGTGGGCTCACAGATACGCAGTATTTT. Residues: CASTSGLTDTQYF.

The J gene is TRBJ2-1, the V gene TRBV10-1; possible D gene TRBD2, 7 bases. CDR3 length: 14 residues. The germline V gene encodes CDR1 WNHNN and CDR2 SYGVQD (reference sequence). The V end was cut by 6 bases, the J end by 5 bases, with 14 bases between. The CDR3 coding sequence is TGCGCCAGCAGCCCCCGGGGGGCTGACAATGAGCAGTTCTTC. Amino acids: CASSPRGADNEQFF.

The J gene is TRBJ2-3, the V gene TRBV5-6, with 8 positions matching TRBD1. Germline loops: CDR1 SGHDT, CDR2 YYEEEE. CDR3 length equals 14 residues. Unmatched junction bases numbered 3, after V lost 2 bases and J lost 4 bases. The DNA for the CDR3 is TGTGCCAGCAGCTTCGGACAGGGCCCAGATACGCAGTATTTT. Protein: CASSFGQGPDTQYF.

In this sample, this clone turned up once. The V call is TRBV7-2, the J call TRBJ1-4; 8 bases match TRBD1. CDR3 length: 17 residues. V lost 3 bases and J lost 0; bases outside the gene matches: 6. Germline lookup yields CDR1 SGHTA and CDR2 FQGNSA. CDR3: CASSFGQGAATNEKLFF. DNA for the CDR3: TGTGCCAGCAGCTTCGGACAGGGCGCTGCAACTAATGAAAAACTGTTTTTT.

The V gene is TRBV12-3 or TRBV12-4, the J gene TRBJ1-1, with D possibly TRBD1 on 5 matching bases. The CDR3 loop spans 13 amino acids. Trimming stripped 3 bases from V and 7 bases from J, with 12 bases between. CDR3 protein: CASSFGGRGEAFF. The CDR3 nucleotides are TGTGCCAGCAGTTTCGGGGGACGGGGTGAAGCTTTCTTT.